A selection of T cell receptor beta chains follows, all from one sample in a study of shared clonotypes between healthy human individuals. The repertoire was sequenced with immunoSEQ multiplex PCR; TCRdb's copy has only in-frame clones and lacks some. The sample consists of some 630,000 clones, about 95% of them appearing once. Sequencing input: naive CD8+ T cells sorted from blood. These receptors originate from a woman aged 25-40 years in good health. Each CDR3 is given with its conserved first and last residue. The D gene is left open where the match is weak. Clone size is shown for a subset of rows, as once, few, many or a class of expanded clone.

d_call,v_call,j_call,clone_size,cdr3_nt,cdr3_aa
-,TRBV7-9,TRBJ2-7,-,TGTGCCAGCAGCTATTTGGGCTACGAGCAGTACTTC,CASSYLGYEQYF
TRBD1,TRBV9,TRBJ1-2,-,TGTGCCAGCAGCGTCCACGACAGGGGCCTAAACTATGGCTACACCTTC,CASSVHDRGLNYGYTF
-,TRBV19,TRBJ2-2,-,TGTGCCAGTAGTATCGGGGGGAACACCGGGGAGCTGTTTTTT,CASSIGGNTGELFF
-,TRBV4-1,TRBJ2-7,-,TGCGCCAGCAGTCTAAGACCGATCTCCTACGAGCAGTACTTC,CASSLRPISYEQYF
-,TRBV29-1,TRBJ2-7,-,TGCAGCGTTGGCCACCGTTACGAGCAGTACTTC,CSVGHRYEQYF
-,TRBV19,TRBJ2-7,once,TGTGCCAGTAGTATTACCCCGGGGACATACGAGCAGTACTTC,CASSITPGTYEQYF
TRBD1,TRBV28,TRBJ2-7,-,TGTGCCAGCAGCCCGAATAACAGGGGGCGGAATTTCTACGAGCAGTACTTC,CASSPNNRGRNFYEQYF
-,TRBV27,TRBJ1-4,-,TGTGCCAGCAGTTTTCAGGGGACTAATGAAAAACTGTTTTTT,CASSFQGTNEKLFF
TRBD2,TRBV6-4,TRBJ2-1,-,TGTGCCAGCAGTTCAACGCCGGGACTAGTGGCTGAGCAGTTCTTC,CASSSTPGLVAEQFF
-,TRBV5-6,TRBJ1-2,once,TGTGCCAGCAACGACCGGACAGAACTCTATGGCTACACCTTC,CASNDRTELYGYTF
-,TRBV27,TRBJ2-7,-,TGTGCCAGCAGTCCCGGAATCGGGGTCCACGAGCAGTACTTC,CASSPGIGVHEQYF
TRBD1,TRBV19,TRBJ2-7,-,TGTGCCAGTAGTACCAGGACAGGGAGCTACGAGCAGTACTTC,CASSTRTGSYEQYF
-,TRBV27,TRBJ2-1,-,TGTGCCAGCAGTTTCGAGACAGCGTTCTACAATGAGCAGTTCTTC,CASSFETAFYNEQFF
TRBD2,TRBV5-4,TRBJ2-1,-,TGTGCCTCATGGGGGGGAGACAATGAGCAGTTCTTC,CASWGGDNEQFF
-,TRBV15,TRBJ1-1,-,TGTGCCACCAGCAGTGCCGGGGGTTGGAACACTGAAGCTTTCTTT,CATSSAGGWNTEAFF
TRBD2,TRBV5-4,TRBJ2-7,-,TGTGCCAGCAGCTTGGATCTAGCGGGGGTCCCCACCTACGAGCAGTACTTC,CASSLDLAGVPTYEQYF
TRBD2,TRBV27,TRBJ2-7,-,TGTGCCAGCAGTTTTTCGAGCGGGAGTTACGAGCAGTACTTC,CASSFSSGSYEQYF
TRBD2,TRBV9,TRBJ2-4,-,TGTGCCAGCAGCGTAGGGGGAGGGGCCAAAAACATTCAGTACTTC,CASSVGGGAKNIQYF
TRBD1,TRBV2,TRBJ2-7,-,TGTGCCAGCACTGGGACAGATTCCTACGAGCAGTACTTC,CASTGTDSYEQYF
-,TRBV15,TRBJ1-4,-,TGTGCCACCAGCTTCCAAGCCTTAGGGCTTACTAATGAAAAACTGTTTTTT,CATSFQALGLTNEKLFF
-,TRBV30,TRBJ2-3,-,TGTGCCTGGAGTTTGATAGCGAGCACAGATACGCAGTATTTT,CAWSLIASTDTQYF
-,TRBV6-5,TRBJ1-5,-,TGTGCCAGCAGCCCATTCGGGGGGGGTCGTCAGCCCCAGCATTTT,CASSPFGGGRQPQHF
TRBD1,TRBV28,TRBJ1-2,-,TGTGCCAGCACCGAACCGACAGGGAGTACGATCTATGGCTACACCTTC,CASTEPTGSTIYGYTF
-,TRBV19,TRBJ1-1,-,TGTGCCAGTAGTATAGTACCCCGGGGGGAAGCTTTCTTT,CASSIVPRGEAFF
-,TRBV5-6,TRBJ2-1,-,TGTGCCAGCAGCTTGGCCCAGGGGGGGAATGAGCAGTTCTTC,CASSLAQGGNEQFF
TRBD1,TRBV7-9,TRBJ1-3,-,TGTGCCAGCAGCCTCACAGGGGGCGCTGGAAACACCATATATTTT,CASSLTGGAGNTIYF
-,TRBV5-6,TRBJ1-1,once,TGTGCCAGCAGCTTGCCCACAGTGAACACTGAAGCTTTCTTT,CASSLPTVNTEAFF
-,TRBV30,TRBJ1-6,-,TGTGCCTGGGAGTATAATTCACCCCTCCACTTT,CAWEYNSPLHF
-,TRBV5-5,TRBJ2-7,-,TGTGCCAGCAGCTTGGTGGGACAACTCTACGAGCAGTACTTC,CASSLVGQLYEQYF
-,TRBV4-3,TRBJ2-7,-,TGCGCCAGCAGCCAAGATCCCGCCGGGACCTACGAGCAGTACTTC,CASSQDPAGTYEQYF
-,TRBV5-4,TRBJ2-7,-,TGTGCCAGCAGCCCGGGGCAGGAGTCCTTTTCGCCCTACGAGCAGTACTTC,CASSPGQESFSPYEQYF
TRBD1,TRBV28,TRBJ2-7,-,TGTGCCACTACTGGGACAGACTCCTACGAGCAGTACTTC,CATTGTDSYEQYF
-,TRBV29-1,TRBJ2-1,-,TGCAGCGTTGATGGGGTGGCCAGGGCCTCCTACAATGAGCAGTTCTTC,CSVDGVARASYNEQFF
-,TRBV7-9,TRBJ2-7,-,TGTGCCAGCAGCTTAGATGGTCAGCAGTACTTC,CASSLDGQQYF
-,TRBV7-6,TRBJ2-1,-,TGTGCCAGCCGACAGCTGGGGGGTGGGGACAATGAGCAGTTCTTC,CASRQLGGGDNEQFF
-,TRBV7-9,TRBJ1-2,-,TGTGCCAGCAGCTACTCCGTTCAGGCGGGAAACTATGGCTACACCTTC,CASSYSVQAGNYGYTF
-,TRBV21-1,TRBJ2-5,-,TGTGCCAGCAACCCGGACAGGGGGCTAGGGACCCAGTACTTC,CASNPDRGLGTQYF
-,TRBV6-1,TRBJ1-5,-,TGTGCCAGCAGGCTACAGGGTATTAGCAATCAGCCCCAGCATTTT,CASRLQGISNQPQHF
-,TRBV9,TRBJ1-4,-,TGTGCCAGCAGCCCCGGGGGGCAGGAAAATGAAAAACTGTTTTTT,CASSPGGQENEKLFF
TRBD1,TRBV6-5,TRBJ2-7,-,TGTGCCAGCAGTCCCTTGACAGGGGGCGAGCAGTACTTC,CASSPLTGGEQYF
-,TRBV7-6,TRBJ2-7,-,TGTGCCAGCAGCTCGGGACCGGAGTACGAGCAGTACTTC,CASSSGPEYEQYF
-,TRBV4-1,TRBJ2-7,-,TGCGCCAGCAGCCCGTCACAAGGACTGAACTCCTACGAGCAGTACTTC,CASSPSQGLNSYEQYF
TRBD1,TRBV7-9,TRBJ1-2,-,TGTGCCAGCAGCTTCGGAACGGGACAGGGCGACGGCTACACCTTC,CASSFGTGQGDGYTF
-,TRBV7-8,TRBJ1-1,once,TGTGCCAGCAGCTTATGGGGGCAGGCTGAAGCTTTCTTT,CASSLWGQAEAFF
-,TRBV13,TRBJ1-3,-,TGTGCCAGCAGCTCGGTGGTGAGCTCTGGAAACACCATATATTTT,CASSSVVSSGNTIYF
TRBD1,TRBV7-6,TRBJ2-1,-,TGTGCCAGCAGCTCCCGGGACAGGGTTTATGAGCAGTTCTTC,CASSSRDRVYEQFF
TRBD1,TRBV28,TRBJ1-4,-,TGTGCCATCCGACCGGGACAGGGGAATGAAAAACTGTTTTTT,CAIRPGQGNEKLFF
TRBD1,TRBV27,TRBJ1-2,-,TGTGCCAGCAGTCCCCAGGCCGGGACAGGAGCTAACTATGGCTACACCTTC,CASSPQAGTGANYGYTF
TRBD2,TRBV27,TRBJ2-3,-,TGTGCCAGTCATATAGCGGGAGGCACAGATACGCAGTATTTT,CASHIAGGTDTQYF
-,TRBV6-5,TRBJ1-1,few,TGTGCCAGCAGCGGGACCACTGAAGCTTTCTTT,CASSGTTEAFF
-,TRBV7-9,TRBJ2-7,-,TGTGCCAGCAGCTTAGTTAGCGGCTACGAGCAGTACTTC,CASSLVSGYEQYF
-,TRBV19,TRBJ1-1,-,TGTGCCAGTATCGCACAGCCGAACACTGAAGCTTTCTTT,CASIAQPNTEAFF
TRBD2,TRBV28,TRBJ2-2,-,TGTGCCAGCAGTTCGGGCCTAGCGGGTAACACCGGGGAGCTGTTTTTT,CASSSGLAGNTGELFF
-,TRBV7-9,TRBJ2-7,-,TGTGCCAGCAGCTTAGCAGGAGGTTACGAGCAGTACTTC,CASSLAGGYEQYF
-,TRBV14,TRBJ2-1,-,TGTGCCAGCAGCCGGCAGGGTGGCAATGAGCAGTTCTTC,CASSRQGGNEQFF
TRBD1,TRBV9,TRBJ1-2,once,TGTGCCAGCAGGTTAGAGGAGGGGGCGCACACCTTC,CASRLEEGAHTF
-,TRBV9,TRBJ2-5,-,TGTGCCAGCAGCGTACAAGAGGGGAAAGAGACCCAGTACTTC,CASSVQEGKETQYF
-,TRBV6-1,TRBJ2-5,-,TGTGCCAGCAGTGAAGCCTCATGGACAGCCACTCAAGAGACCCAGTACTTC,CASSEASWTATQETQYF
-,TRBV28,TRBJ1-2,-,TGTGCCAGCAGTTTATCGACAAACTATGGCTACACCTTC,CASSLSTNYGYTF
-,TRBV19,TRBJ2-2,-,TGTGCCACCCGGACCGGGACGGTGAACACCGGGGAGCTGTTTTTT,CATRTGTVNTGELFF